This T cell receptor beta chain is drawn from a study of T cells in Graves' hyperthyroidism and ophthalmopathy. Study as a whole: Peripheral blood was taken when the disease was first diagnosed, before any treatment began. The study, taken as a whole, reports: Most expanded thyroid clonotypes above 0.001 also appeared in blood.

This clonotype was seen many times. No antigen is known for it. A lack of ophthalmopathy progression within 18 months defined stable Graves' hyperthyroidism. Each patient was aged 18 to 65 and had newly diagnosed hyperthyroidism of under 2 months' duration. V was clipped by 5 bases and J by 1 base, with 5 bases between them. In germline, CDR1 is MDHEN, CDR2 SYDVKM. This CDR3 is 12 amino acids long. RNA transcripts gave rise to amplified TCR beta CDR3 regions. HTBI primers were employed in a first-round RT-PCR of the TCR CDR3. TCRdb reanalysed the multiplex PCR reads using MiXCR and keeps one entry per CDR3 protein. The sample lists approximately 330,000 distinct CDR3 sequences; about 20% were seen once.

This TCR was recovered from a woman aged 45-65 years with Graves' hyperthyroidism. The material sequenced was blood. V gene TRBV28 combines with J gene TRBJ1-1; D unresolved. The CDR3 DNA reads TGTGCCAGCAGTGACCGGAACACTGAAGCTTTCTTT. It translates to CASSDRNTEAFF.